These T cell receptor beta chains were read from a single sample in a study of vaccination and CD4 T cells after COVID-19. Using its own MiXCR run on the PCR reads, TCRdb lists one record per CDR3 protein. The sample contains about 22,000 distinct CDR3 sequences, roughly 50% of which appear only once. These receptors have no identified antigens. The sequenced sample consisted of CD4+ T cells from blood, cultured in vitro. Receptors were obtained from a human donor who had recovered from COVID-19. Both conserved end residues are trimmed from each CDR3.

>TRBV10-1|TRBJ2-7
ASQGQLDYEQY
>TRBV6-5|TRBJ2-1
ASSSDGGGLQGQF
>TRBV7-2|TRBJ1-5
ASSLTGNQPQH
>TRBV12-3/TRBV12-4|TRBJ2-3
ASSRRVGADTQY
>TRBV2|TRBJ1-1
ASSGGRMNTEAF
>TRBV6-2/TRBV6-3|TRBJ1-1
ASSYRTVNTEAF
>TRBV20-1|TRBJ2-3
SVKPPESTDTQY
>TRBV6-1|TRBJ1-2
ASRVDRGFNYGYT
>TRBV5-5|TRBJ1-1
ASSSKGGIRNTEAF
>TRBV28|TRBJ1-1
ASSLLAASVGGTEAF
>TRBV6-1|TRBJ1-3
ASSGFWTATGNTIY
>TRBV11-1|TRBJ2-2
ASTRTLVAQSPGELF
>TRBV10-3|TRBJ2-7
AISESIFGGRETYEQY
>TRBV20-1|TRBJ2-7
SAFPLGGGKGEQY
>TRBV6-2/TRBV6-3|TRBJ1-2
ASSYGLGAIYT
>TRBV12-3/TRBV12-4|TRBJ2-7
ASSLDRTYEQY
>TRBV6-5|TRBJ2-3
ASSYSGQAADTQY
>TRBV10-3|TRBJ1-5
AISDLNQPQH
>TRBV20-1|TRBJ1-2
SAWNREGRDGYT
>TRBV5-8|TRBJ1-2
ASSWGEYYGYT
>TRBV10-3|TRBJ1-6
AISETDRVVSPLH
>TRBV30|TRBJ2-1
AWSATAGAYNEQF
>TRBV5-4|TRBJ2-5
ASSFPTSGRGETQY
>TRBV2|TRBJ1-5
ASSEGRGRVGQPQH
>TRBV7-2|TRBJ2-2
ASSLGQGGTGELF
>TRBV11-2|TRBJ1-1
ASSSPRGNTEAF
>TRBV30|TRBJ2-2
AWSVRAGGELF
>TRBV7-9|TRBJ1-2
ASSFQTGGYGYT
>TRBV20-1|TRBJ1-5
SARVPGHRSTQPQH
>TRBV7-8|TRBJ1-5
ASSGFHRILSNQPQH
>TRBV6-5|TRBJ2-5
ASSYSGQGAWETQY
>TRBV5-1|TRBJ2-7
ASSLGSEIPHEQY
>TRBV7-2|TRBJ2-7
ASSLSWTGLNEQY
>TRBV3-1|TRBJ1-2
DSSHQGVYGGYT
>TRBV6-2/TRBV6-3|TRBJ2-3
ASSFLDTQY
>TRBV7-8|TRBJ2-1
ASSPRTSGSRNEQF
>TRBV6-1|TRBJ1-3
ASSTRRTVSGNTIY
>TRBV7-2|TRBJ2-7
ASSDRAYEQY
>TRBV7-9|TRBJ1-2
ASSPRTIGGYT
>TRBV10-3|TRBJ2-3
AISSSGSTDTQY
>TRBV20-1|TRBJ2-1
SARLSGRDYNEQF